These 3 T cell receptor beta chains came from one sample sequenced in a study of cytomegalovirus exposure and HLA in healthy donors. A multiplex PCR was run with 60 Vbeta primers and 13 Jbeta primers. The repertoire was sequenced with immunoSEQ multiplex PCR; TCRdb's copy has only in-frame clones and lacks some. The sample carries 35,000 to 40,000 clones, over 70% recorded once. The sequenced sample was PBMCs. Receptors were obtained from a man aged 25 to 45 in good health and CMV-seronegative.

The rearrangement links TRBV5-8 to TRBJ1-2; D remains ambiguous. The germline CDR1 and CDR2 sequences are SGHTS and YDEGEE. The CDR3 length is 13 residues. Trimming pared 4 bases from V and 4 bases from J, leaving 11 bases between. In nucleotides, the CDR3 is TGTGCCAGCAGCCCGGGGAGTGCCTATGGCTACACCTTC. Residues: CASSPGSAYGYTF.

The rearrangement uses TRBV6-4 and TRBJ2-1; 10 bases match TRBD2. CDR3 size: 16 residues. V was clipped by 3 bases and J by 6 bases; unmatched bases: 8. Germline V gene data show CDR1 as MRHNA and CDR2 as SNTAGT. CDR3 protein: CASSDLGTSDINEQFF. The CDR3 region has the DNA TGTGCCAGCAGTGATCTAGGGACTAGCGATATCAATGAGCAGTTCTTC.

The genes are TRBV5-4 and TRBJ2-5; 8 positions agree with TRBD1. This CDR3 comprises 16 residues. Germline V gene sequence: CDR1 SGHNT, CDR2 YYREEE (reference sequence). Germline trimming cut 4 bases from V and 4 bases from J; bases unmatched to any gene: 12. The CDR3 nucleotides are TGTGCCAGCAGCGTGCTGTCCCGGACAGGGACAGAGACCCAGTACTTC. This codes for CASSVLSRTGTETQYF. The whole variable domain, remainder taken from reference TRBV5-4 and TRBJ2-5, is ETGVTQSPTHLIKTRGQQVTLRCSSQSGHNTVSWYQQALGQGPQFIFQYYREEENGRGNFPPRFSGLQFPNYSSELNVNALELDDSALYLCASSVLSRTGTETQYFGPGTRLLVL.